This T cell receptor beta chain was retrieved from a study of blood T cell repertoires in COVID-19. Some clones are missing from TCRdb's copy, which holds only in-frame ones; the method was immunoSEQ multiplex PCR. The data show about 220,000 clones, roughly 87% seen once. To note about this clone: Other DNA sequences in the same sample also yield this CDR3.

Sequenced input: peripheral blood. This receptor was obtained from a man aged 35-49 years with active or convalescent COVID-19.

CDR3 sequence: CASSLSGSTDTQYF. CDR3 coding DNA: TGTGCCAGCAGTTTATCAGGGTCCACAGATACGCAGTATTTT. The chain joins TRBV28 to TRBJ2-3, with D perhaps matching TRBD1 (5 bases). CDR3 size: 14 residues. Germline lookup yields CDR1 MDHEN and CDR2 SYDVKM. Trimming removed 1 base at V and 2 bases at J, with 7 bases between.